This TCR beta chain was observed in a study of shared clonotypes between healthy human individuals. About the research overall: Serving as donors were a couple of women and a few men, whose ages spanned 18 to 49. Every donor yielded three CD4 naive, three CD4 memory, two CD8 naive and one CD8 memory plate.

The V and J ends lost 0 bases and 0 bases, in that order; junction bases with no gene match: 5. The CDR3 totals 18 residues. The germline gives CDR1 SGHRS, CDR2 YFSETQ. All of the donors resided in Nashville, Tennessee, and each was a Caucasian adult. Naive CD4+ cells were CD45RA-selected; the remaining cells were memory. Sequenced by immunoSEQ multiplex PCR; TCRdb stores in-frame clones only, minus some. This table has 1,400,000 or so clones, 98% to 99% appearing once. This TCR came from a man aged 25-45 years in good health. The J gene is TRBJ2-3, the V gene TRBV5-1; 12 nucleotides line up with TRBD1. The sequenced sample consisted of naive CD4+ T cells sorted from blood. The sample's subset: CD45RA+ positively selected. Here the CDR3 DNA reads TGCGCCAGCAGCTTGGGGGGACAGGGGGCCACTAGCACAGATACGCAGTATTTT. Translating gives CASSLGGQGATSTDTQYF.